The next 14 T cell receptor beta chains were all read from a single sample in a study of T-cell reconstitution after alpha-beta-depleted transplantation in children. This sample's TCRbeta library carried unique molecular identifier barcodes. TCRdb redid the calling of the PCR reads with MiXCR, one entry per CDR3 protein. The repertoire has 90,000 to 100,000 distinct CDR3 sequences, about a quarter of them found once; the top ten carry roughly 23%. The material sequenced was PBMCs, taken before TCRalphabeta/CD19-depleted stem cell transplant. The receptors shown here come from a boy aged 2 to 9 with acute lymphoblastic leukemia, due to receive a stem cell transplant.

The rearrangement links TRBV20-1 to TRBJ2-3, with D hard to call. Germline V lookup: CDR1 DFQATT, CDR2 SNEGSKA (reference sequence). The V and J ends lost 4 bases and 0 bases respectively, with 26 bases between them. The CDR3 contains 19 residues. CDR3 sequence: CSANSIKGGALLSTDTQYF. The CDR3 DNA follows: TGCAGTGCTAACTCGATCAAGGGCGGAGCCTTACTCAGCACAGATACGCAGTATTTT.

There are a few counts of this clonotype. The rearrangement joins TRBV5-1 to TRBJ2-7; 10 positions match TRBD2. Germline V gives CDR1 SGHRS, CDR2 YFSETQ. V trimming: 4 bases; J trimming: 6 bases; junction bases outside the gene matches: 13. CDR3 length: 16 amino acids. CDR3 coding DNA: TGCGCCAGCAGCAAAGGCCTAAGCGGGAGGGACGGCGAGCAGTACTTC. It is translated as CASSKGLSGRDGEQYF.

This clonotype has just a few counts. The CDR3 is CASSLVESYGYTF. The CDR3 DNA reads TGCGCCAGCAGCTTGGTGGAGAGCTATGGCTACACCTTC. The chain recombines TRBV5-1 with TRBJ1-2; D not resolved. V shed 0 bases and J shed 4 bases, with 7 bases lying between them. The CDR3 extends over 13 amino acids. From germline, CDR1 is SGHRS and CDR2 YFSETQ. Supplemented by reference TRBV5-1 and TRBJ1-2, the full variable domain reads KAGVTQTPRYLIKTRGQQVTLSCSPISGHRSVSWYQQTPGQGLQFLFEYFSETQRNKGNFPGRFSGRQFSNSRSEMNVSTLELGDSALYLCASSLVESYGYTFGSGTRLTVV.

CDR3 residues: CASSYAVTGANVLTF. The CDR3 bases are TGTGCCAGCAGTTACGCGGTAACTGGGGCCAACGTCCTGACTTTC. The V and J genes are TRBV6-5 and TRBJ2-6; D call uncertain. V gave up 2 bases and J gave up 2 bases, with 7 bases separating them. Germline V gene sequence: CDR1 MNHEY, CDR2 SVGAGI. This CDR3 has 15 residues.

This chain links TRBV28 with TRBJ1-2; 10 bases are shared with TRBD1. The CDR3 has 16 residues. Germline V gene sequence: CDR1 MDHEN, CDR2 SYDVKM. Trimming at V came to 4 bases and at J to 3 bases, leaving 8 bases not matched to a gene. CDR3 residues: CASSSTGQGVYYGYTF. CDR3 nucleotide sequence: TGTGCCAGCAGTTCCACAGGACAGGGGGTTTACTATGGCTACACCTTC.

This sequence joins TRBV27 and TRBJ1-1; 7 bases align to TRBD1. There are 17 residues in the CDR3. Trimming cost V 5 bases and J 3 bases; bases outside gene matches: 15. Per the germline V gene, CDR1 is MNHEY and CDR2 is SMNVEV (reference sequence). The CDR3 nucleotides are TGTGCCAGCAGTCCGACCTCAGGGGGTCGGATGTACACTGAAGCTTTCTTT. Amino acid sequence: CASSPTSGGRMYTEAFF.

V gene TRBV9 combines with J gene TRBJ1-2; TRBD1 agrees at 9 bases. Looked up from germline, CDR1 is SGDLS and CDR2 is YYNGEE. The CDR3 extends over 13 amino acids. With V trimmed by 3 bases and J by 6 bases, 3 bases remained unmatched. This CDR3 reads CASSGGQGDGYTF. The CDR3 DNA reads TGTGCCAGCAGCGGGGGACAGGGAGATGGCTACACCTTC.

This clonotype was counted many times. The chain employs TRBV4-3 and TRBJ1-2; no clear D. The CDR3 runs 15 residues. Trimming stripped 1 base from V and 4 bases from J, with 13 bases between. CDR1 is LGHNA, CDR2 YSLEER, per germline. CDR3 nucleotides: TGCGCCAGCAGCCAAGTGCTTGGAACCGCCTATGGCTACACCTTC. Its protein is CASSQVLGTAYGYTF.

The rearrangement joins TRBV5-6 to TRBJ2-1; 7 bases fit TRBD2. The V and J ends lost 4 bases and 5 bases, in that order; junction bases with no gene match: 9. There are 15 residues in the CDR3. From germline, CDR1 is SGHDT and CDR2 YYEEEE. The CDR3 sequence is CASSPDSGQNNEQFF. The DNA of the CDR3 is TGTGCCAGCAGCCCTGATAGCGGGCAAAACAATGAGCAGTTCTTC.

The CDR3 region has the DNA TGCAGTGCTACCAGGGTCTTGTACGAGCAGTACTTC. Protein sequence: CSATRVLYEQYF. The rearrangement links TRBV20-1 to TRBJ2-7, with D possibly matching TRBD1 (5 bases). V was cut by 4 bases and J by 4 bases, with 11 bases left in between. Germline V gives CDR1 DFQATT, CDR2 SNEGSKA (reference sequence). This CDR3 region has 12 residues.

CDR3 in amino acids: CASRLFIDTQYF. In DNA, the CDR3 is TGTGCCAGCAGGCTGTTTATAGATACGCAGTATTTT. The chain links TRBV7-2 to TRBJ2-3; D is undetermined. The CDR3 runs to 12 residues. Germline CDR1 SGHTA, CDR2 FQGNSA. The V and J ends lost 6 bases and 5 bases respectively, with 9 bases between them.

The chain couples TRBV5-1 to TRBJ2-2; D uncertain. The length of the CDR3 is 16 residues. Trimming took 0 bases from V and 2 from J, leaving 11 bases between them. Looked up from germline, CDR1 is SGHRS and CDR2 is YFSETQ. The CDR3 DNA sequence: TGCGCCAGCAGCTTGGTTGGCACTTACAACACCGGGGAGCTGTTTTTT. It specifies CASSLVGTYNTGELFF.

The CDR3 DNA sequence: TGTGCCAGCAGCCGATCGGGCTCTAGGGCGGGAGATACGCAGTATTTT. It is translated as CASSRSGSRAGDTQYF. This sequence joins TRBV27 and TRBJ2-3; perhaps TRBD2 as D (5 bases). The CDR3 is made up of 16 amino acids. V lost 6 bases and J lost 5, with 21 bases in between. Germline CDR1 is MNHEY and CDR2 is SMNVEV (reference sequence).

The chain is built from TRBV7-2 and TRBJ1-2; D remains ambiguous. The CDR3 loop spans 14 amino acids. V was shortened by 5 bases and J by 6 bases, with 16 bases between the two germline ends. Germline values: CDR1 SGHTA, CDR2 FQGNSA. CDR3 bases: TGTGCCAGCAGCCAACTTGGAGGGTGGAATGGCTACACCTTC. Translation gives CASSQLGGWNGYTF. The entire variable domain, with the rest obtained from reference TRBV7-2 and TRBJ1-2, is as follows: GAGVSQSPSNKVTEKGKDVELRCDPISGHTALYWYRQSLGQGLEFLIYFQGNSAPDKSGLPSDRFSAERTGGSVSTLTIQRTQQEDSAVYLCASSQLGGWNGYTFGSGTRLTVV.